The text below deals with one T cell receptor (beta chain). What it recognizes is unknown. Once obtained from cultured CD4+ T cells, the DNA was sequenced using the Oncomine TCR Beta short-read assay. TCRdb re-called the PCR reads with MiXCR, one entry per CDR3 protein. In the table there are roughly 18,000 distinct CDR3 sequences, roughly two fifths of which are singletons. The sample belongs to a study of vaccination and CD4 T cells after COVID-19. Findings and limits, study-wide: Convalescent patients' median share of reactive clones seen only post-vaccination was approximately 85%.

Treatment given: roughly nine-day PBMC culture with coronavirus spike peptide pools or control peptides (ViraFEST assay). V lost 3 bases to trimming and J lost 4 bases, with 19 bases between them. Germline V gene sequence: CDR1 LNHDA, CDR2 SQIVND (reference sequence). The CDR3 loop spans 17 amino acids. The origin of this receptor is a human donor who had recovered from COVID-19. Sequencing was performed on CD4+ T cells from blood, cultured in vitro, taken after SARS-CoV-2 vaccination. The chain carries TRBV19 and TRBJ1-5, with D possibly TRBD1 on 5 matching bases. CDR3 in amino acids: CASSIYSTGEANQPQHF. The DNA for the CDR3 is TGTGCCAGTAGTATCTACTCTACAGGAGAAGCAAATCAGCCCCAGCATTTT.